This TCR beta chain was sequenced during a study of early T cells in non-severe SARS-CoV-2 infection. Trimming cost V 6 bases and J 6 bases; bases outside gene matches: 7. The germline gives CDR1 ENHRY, CDR2 SYGVKD. This CDR3 has 15 residues. This clonotype was counted ten times or more. Each single cDNA molecule received a unique molecular identifier. Via MiXCR, TCRdb re-called the 5' RACE reads, giving one row per CDR3 protein. The sample contains 30,000 to 35,000 distinct CDR3 sequences, 4.5% to 5% of which appear only once. The rearrangement links TRBV10-3 to TRBJ1-6, with TRBD1 identical over 8 bases. This TCR derives from an adult who was a healthcare worker with PCR-confirmed SARS-CoV-2 infection or an uninfected control (not recorded which). The sequencing input was whole blood. Written as DNA, the CDR3 is TGTGCCATCAGGGCCATAGACAGGGGTAATTCACCCCTCCACTTT. This codes for CAIRAIDRGNSPLHF.